The entry below gives a single T cell receptor (beta chain) sequence along with its context. This record comes from a study of cytomegalovirus exposure and HLA in healthy donors. PCR primers comprised 60 Vbeta and 13 Jbeta primers. The protocol was immunoSEQ multiplex PCR, while the TCRdb copy is restricted to in-frame clones and leaves out a portion. This sample has over 110,000 clones; roughly 83% occur once, and the top ten carry about 3%. This CDR3 is 14 amino acids long. Trimming stripped 0 bases from V and 10 bases from J, with 13 bases between. CDR1 and CDR2 from the germline V gene are MGHRA and YSYEKL.

The origin of this receptor is a female donor in good health and CMV-seronegative. The sample was PBMCs. V usage is TRBV4-1 and J usage is TRBJ1-5, with a possible D match to TRBD1 (5 bases). DNA of the CDR3: TGCGCCAGCAGCCAAGAACGACAGTTCTGTCCCCAGCATTTT. Protein sequence: CASSQERQFCPQHF.